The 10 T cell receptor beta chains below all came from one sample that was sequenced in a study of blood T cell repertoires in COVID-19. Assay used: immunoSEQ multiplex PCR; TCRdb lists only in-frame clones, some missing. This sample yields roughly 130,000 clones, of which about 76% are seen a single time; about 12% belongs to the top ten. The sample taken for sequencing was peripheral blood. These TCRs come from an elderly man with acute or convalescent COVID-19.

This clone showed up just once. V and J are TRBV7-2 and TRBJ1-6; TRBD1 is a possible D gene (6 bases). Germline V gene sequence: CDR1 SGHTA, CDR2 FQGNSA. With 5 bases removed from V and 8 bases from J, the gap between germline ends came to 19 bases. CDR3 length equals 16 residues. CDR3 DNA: TGTGCCAGCAGCCTATTCGCCGGGACAAATGATTCACCCCTCCACTTT. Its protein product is CASSLFAGTNDSPLHF.

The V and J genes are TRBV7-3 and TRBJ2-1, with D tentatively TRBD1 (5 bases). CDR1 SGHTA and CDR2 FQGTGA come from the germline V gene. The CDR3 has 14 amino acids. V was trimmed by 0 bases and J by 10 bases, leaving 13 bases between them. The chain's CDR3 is CASSLTGQGREQFF. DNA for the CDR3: TGTGCCAGCAGCTTAACGGGCCAGGGTAGGGAGCAGTTCTTC.

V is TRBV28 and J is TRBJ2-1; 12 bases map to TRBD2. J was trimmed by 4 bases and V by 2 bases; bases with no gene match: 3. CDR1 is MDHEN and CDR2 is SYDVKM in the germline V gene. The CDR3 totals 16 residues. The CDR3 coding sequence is TGTGCCAGCAGTTTAGGACTAGCGGGGAGGTACAATGAGCAGTTCTTC. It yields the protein CASSLGLAGRYNEQFF.

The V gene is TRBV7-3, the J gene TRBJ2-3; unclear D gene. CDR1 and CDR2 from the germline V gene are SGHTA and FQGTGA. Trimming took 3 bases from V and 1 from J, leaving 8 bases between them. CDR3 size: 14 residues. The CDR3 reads CASSLRARTDTQYF. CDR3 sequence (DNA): TGTGCCAGCAGCTTGCGTGCGCGCACAGATACGCAGTATTTT.

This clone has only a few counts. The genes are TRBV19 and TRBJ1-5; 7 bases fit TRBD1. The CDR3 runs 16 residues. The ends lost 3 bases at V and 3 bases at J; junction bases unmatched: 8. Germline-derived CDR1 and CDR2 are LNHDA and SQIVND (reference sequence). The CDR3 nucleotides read TGTGCCAGTAGTATCCTCGGGACAGCCTCCAATCAGCCCCAGCATTTT. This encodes CASSILGTASNQPQHF.

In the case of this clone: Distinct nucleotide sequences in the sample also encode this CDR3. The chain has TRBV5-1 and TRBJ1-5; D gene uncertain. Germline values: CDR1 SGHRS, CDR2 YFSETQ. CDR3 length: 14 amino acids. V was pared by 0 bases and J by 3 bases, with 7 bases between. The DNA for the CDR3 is TGCGCCAGCAGCTTGGACAGTCCCAATCAGCCCCAGCATTTT. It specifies CASSLDSPNQPQHF.

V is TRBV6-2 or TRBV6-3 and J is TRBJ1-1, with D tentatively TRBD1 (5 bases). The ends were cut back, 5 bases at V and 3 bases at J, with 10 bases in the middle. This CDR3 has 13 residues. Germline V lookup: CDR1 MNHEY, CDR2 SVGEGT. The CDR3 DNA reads TGTGCCAGCAGTGACCGGGACTACACTGAAGCTTTCTTT. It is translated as CASSDRDYTEAFF.

DNA of the CDR3: TGTGCCAGTTCGATGGGACTAGCGGGGACTAGCACAGATACGCAGTATTTT. Its protein product is CASSMGLAGTSTDTQYF. The chain uses TRBV19 and TRBJ2-3; 13 nucleotides match TRBD2. The V gene end was trimmed by 8 bases and the J gene end by 0 bases; junction bases not matched to a gene: 8. The CDR3 is 17 residues long. Per the germline V gene, CDR1 is LNHDA and CDR2 is SQIVND (reference sequence).

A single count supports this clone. The CDR3 here is CAWSANRVLLHF. The CDR3 DNA reads as TGTGCCTGGAGTGCTAACAGGGTGCTCCTCCACTTT. The chain uses TRBV30 and TRBJ1-6; TRBD1 is a possible D gene (6 bases). The V end was cut by 1 base, the J end by 15 bases, with 13 bases between. Germline V gene data show CDR1 as GTSNPN and CDR2 as SVGIG (reference sequence). The CDR3 contains 12 residues.

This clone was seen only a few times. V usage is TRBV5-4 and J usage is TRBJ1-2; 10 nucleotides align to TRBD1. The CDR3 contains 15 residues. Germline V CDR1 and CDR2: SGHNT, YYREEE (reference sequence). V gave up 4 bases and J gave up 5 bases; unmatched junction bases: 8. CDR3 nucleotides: TGTGCCAGCAGCGCTGGGGACAGGGGACTATATGGCTACACCTTC. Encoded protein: CASSAGDRGLYGYTF.